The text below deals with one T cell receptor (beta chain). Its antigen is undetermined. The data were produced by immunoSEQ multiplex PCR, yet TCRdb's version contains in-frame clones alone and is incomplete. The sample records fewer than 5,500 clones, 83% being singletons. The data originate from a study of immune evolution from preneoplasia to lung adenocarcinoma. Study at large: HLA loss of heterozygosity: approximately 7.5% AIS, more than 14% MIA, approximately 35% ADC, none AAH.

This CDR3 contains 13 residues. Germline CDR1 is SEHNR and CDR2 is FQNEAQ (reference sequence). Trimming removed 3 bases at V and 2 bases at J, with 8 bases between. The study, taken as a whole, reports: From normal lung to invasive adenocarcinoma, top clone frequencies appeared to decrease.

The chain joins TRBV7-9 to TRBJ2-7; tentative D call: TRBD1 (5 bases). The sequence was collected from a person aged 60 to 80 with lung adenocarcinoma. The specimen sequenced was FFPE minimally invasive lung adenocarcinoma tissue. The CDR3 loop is CASSLTETYEQYF. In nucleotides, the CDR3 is TGTGCCAGCAGCTTGACAGAAACCTACGAGCAGTACTTC. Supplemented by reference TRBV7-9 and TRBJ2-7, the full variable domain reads DTGVSQNPRHKITKRGQNVTFRCDPISEHNRLYWYRQTLGQGPEFLTYFQNEAQLEKSRLLSDRFSAERPKGSFSTLEIQRTEQGDSAMYLCASSLTETYEQYFGPGTRLTVT.